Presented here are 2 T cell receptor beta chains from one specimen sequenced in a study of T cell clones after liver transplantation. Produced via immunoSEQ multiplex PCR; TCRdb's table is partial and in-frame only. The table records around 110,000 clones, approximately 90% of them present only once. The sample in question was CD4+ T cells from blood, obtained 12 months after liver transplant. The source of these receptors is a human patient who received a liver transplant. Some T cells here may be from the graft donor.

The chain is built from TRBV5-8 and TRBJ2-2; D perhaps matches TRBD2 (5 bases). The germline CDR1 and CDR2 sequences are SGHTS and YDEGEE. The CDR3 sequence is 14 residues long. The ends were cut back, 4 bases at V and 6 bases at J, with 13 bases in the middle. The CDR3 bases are TGTGCCAGCAGCCCCTTTGGGAGCGCCGGGGAGCTGTTTTTT. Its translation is CASSPFGSAGELFF.

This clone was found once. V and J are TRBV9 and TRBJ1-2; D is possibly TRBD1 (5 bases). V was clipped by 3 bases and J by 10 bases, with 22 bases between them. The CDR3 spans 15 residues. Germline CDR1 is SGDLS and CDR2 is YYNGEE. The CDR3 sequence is CASSDTDWGSGAYTF. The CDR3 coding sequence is TGTGCCAGCAGCGATACAGATTGGGGCTCAGGCGCCTACACCTTC.